The 8 T cell receptor beta chains reported below all come from one sample, sequenced in a study of human T cells and chemical hapten exposure. As for time point: patch test 2, 6 weeks after DPC sensitization. As for treatment: therapeutic diphenylcyclopropenone sensitization with weekly scalp DPC. TCRdb reprocessed the RACE reads via MiXCR and lists one record per CDR3 protein. The table lists over 130,000 distinct CDR3 sequences, 10% to 15% of them singletons, with around 1.4% in the top ten. Sequenced material: whole blood, taken in connection with sensitization to the hapten diphenylcyclopropenone (DPC). The receptors were gathered from a woman between 45 and 60 years old with alopecia areata. Some clones in this sample may be carry-over from other donors' samples.

CDR3 amino acids: CASSQGIGNEKLFF. The CDR3 DNA reads as TGTGCCAGCAGCCAAGGGATTGGTAATGAAAAACTGTTTTTT. This sequence joins TRBV3-1 and TRBJ1-4; no clear D gene. Trimming shortened V by 1 base and J by 4 bases, and 7 bases separated the two germline ends. The CDR3 totals 14 residues. CDR1 is LGHDT, CDR2 YNNKEL, per germline (reference sequence).

In this sample, this clonotype turned up a few times. The V call is TRBV30, the J call TRBJ2-1; 10 bases are a match to TRBD1. The CDR3 sequence is 14 residues long. The V and J ends lost 4 bases and 9 bases, in that order; junction bases with no gene match: 9. The germline gives CDR1 GTSNPN, CDR2 SVGIG (reference sequence). CDR3 residues: CAWKNRDRGIEQFF. The CDR3 nucleotides read TGTGCCTGGAAAAACCGGGACAGGGGAATTGAGCAGTTCTTC.

This clonotype showed up just a few times. The chain uses TRBV6-5 and TRBJ2-7; possible D gene TRBD2, 6 bases. Trimming left V 8 bases short and J 5 bases short, with 13 bases between. Germline CDR1 and CDR2: MNHEY and SVGAGI. The CDR3 is made up of 12 amino acids. CDR3 in DNA: TGTGCCAGCTGGGGGGTTTTCAACGAGCAGTACTTC. It translates to CASWGVFNEQYF.

This clonotype has only a few counts. This rearrangement joins TRBV4-2 to TRBJ2-1; weak D call: TRBD2 (5 bases). Germline loops: CDR1 LGHNA, CDR2 YNFKEQ. The ends were cut back, 1 base at V and 3 bases at J, with 19 bases in the middle. This CDR3 contains 18 residues. CDR3 nucleotide sequence: TGTGCCAGCAGCCAAGTTGGGCCCGGTCCCGGGGACTACAATGAGCAGTTCTTC. It translates to CASSQVGPGPGDYNEQFF.

The chain employs TRBV21-1 and TRBJ1-1. TRBV21-1 is labeled a pseudogene. The CDR3 totals 13 residues. CDR3 residues: CATPLGQNTEAFF. CDR3 coding DNA: TGTGCCACCCCATTGGGTCAGAACACTGAAGCTTTCTTT.

The chain has TRBV11-2 and TRBJ2-3; 9 bases line up with TRBD2. Germline CDR1 SGHAT, CDR2 FQNNGV. V shed 3 bases, J shed 0 bases, and the junction held 1 base outside the gene matches. This CDR3 region has 15 residues. The CDR3 loop is CASSFLAGSTDTQYF. The CDR3, as DNA: TGTGCCAGCAGCTTCCTAGCGGGGAGCACAGATACGCAGTATTTT.

This clonotype was seen ten or more times. The rearrangement uses TRBV20-1 and TRBJ2-7; D tentatively fits TRBD1 or TRBD2 (6 bases each). With 6 bases removed from V and 4 bases from J, the gap between germline ends came to 13 bases. CDR1 and CDR2 (germline): DFQATT, SNEGSKA (reference sequence). The CDR3 is made up of 12 amino acids. DNA for the CDR3: TGCAGTGCCGAGGGGGGATTTTACGAGCAGTACTTC. Translating gives CSAEGGFYEQYF.

This clonotype was detected only a few times. The rearrangement links TRBV20-1 to TRBJ1-5; 10 nucleotides match TRBD1. Germline values: CDR1 DFQATT, CDR2 SNEGSKA (reference sequence). Trimming at V came to 6 bases and at J to 4 bases, leaving 9 bases not matched to a gene. The length of the CDR3 is 15 residues. Written as DNA, the CDR3 is TGCAGTGCCTCAGGGGACAGGGGAGGGAATCAGCCCCAGCATTTT. Translated: CSASGDRGGNQPQHF.